This TCR beta chain is from a study of shared clonotypes between healthy human individuals. CDR3 length: 14 amino acids. V was cut by 0 bases and J by 5 bases, with 10 bases left in between. CDR1 SGHTA and CDR2 FQGNSA come from the germline V gene. In the original workflow: Filtering differed for immunoSEQ, which gave only junction sequences without quality scores. The data were produced by immunoSEQ multiplex PCR, yet TCRdb's version contains in-frame clones alone and is incomplete. V, J and clone size are those of that table, while D and trimming were read from the DNA. Among approximately 1.1 million clones listed, around 82% were seen once. All the donors were Caucasian adults who lived in Nashville, Tennessee. CD4+ cell separation produced CD45RA+ naive and CD45RA-negative memory subsets.

The receptor was derived from a man between 18 and 35 years old in good health. Some clones in this sample may be carry-over from other donors' samples. The sequenced material came from memory CD4+ T cells from PBMCs. As for subset: CD45RA-negative fraction. The J gene is TRBJ1-2, the V gene TRBV7-2, with a weak D call TRBD1 (5 bases). The CDR3 nucleotides read TGTGCCAGCAGCTTAGCGGCGGCAGGGTATGGCTACACCTTC. The encoded protein is CASSLAAAGYGYTF.